This TCR beta chain was recovered during a study of T-cell memory formation after mild COVID-19. Study background: For the most part, TCR clusters were specific to one donor.

Each CDR3 protein is one row after TCRdb ran MiXCR on the 5' RACE reads. The table shows under 90,000 distinct CDR3 sequences, with approximately 15% occurring only once. Points on this clonotype: The antigen is unknown.

General study points: Second-wave clones that peaked on day 37 lacked confirmed SARS-CoV-2 specificity. Those CD4+ clones that contracted were mainly in CM and EM (CD8+ ones in EMRA). Pre-infection memory already had some responding clones, implying cross-reactive memory joined.

The sample taken for sequencing was PBMCs or a T cell subset sorted from them (not recorded which). The receptor was derived from an adult woman who had mild COVID-19 (a few samples of this study predate the infection). Cell type and time point are not known.

The CDR3 region is CASSWDVASYNEQFF. CDR3 DNA sequence: TGCGCCAGCAGCTGGGACGTCGCCTCCTACAATGAGCAGTTCTTC. This chain connects TRBV5-1 to TRBJ2-1; TRBD1 or TRBD2 may be the D gene (5 bases each). V was clipped by 3 bases and J by 0 bases, with 10 bases between them. Germline V gives CDR1 SGHRS, CDR2 YFSETQ. This CDR3 spans 15 amino acids.